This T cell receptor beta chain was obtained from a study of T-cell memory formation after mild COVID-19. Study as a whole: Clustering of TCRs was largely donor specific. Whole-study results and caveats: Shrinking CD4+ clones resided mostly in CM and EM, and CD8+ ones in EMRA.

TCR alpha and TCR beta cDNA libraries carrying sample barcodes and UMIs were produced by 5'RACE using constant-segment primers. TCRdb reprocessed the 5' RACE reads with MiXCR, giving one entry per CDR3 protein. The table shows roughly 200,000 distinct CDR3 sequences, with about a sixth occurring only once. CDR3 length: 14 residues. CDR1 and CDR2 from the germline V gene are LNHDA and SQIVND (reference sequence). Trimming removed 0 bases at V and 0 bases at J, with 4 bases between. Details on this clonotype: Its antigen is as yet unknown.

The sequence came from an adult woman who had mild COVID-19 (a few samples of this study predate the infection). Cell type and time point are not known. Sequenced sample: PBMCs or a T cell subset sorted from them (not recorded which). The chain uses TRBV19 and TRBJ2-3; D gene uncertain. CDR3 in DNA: TGTGCCAGTAGTATAGATCCCAGCACAGATACGCAGTATTTT. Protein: CASSIDPSTDTQYF.